The entry below describes one TCR beta chain. Clones were read by immunoSEQ multiplex PCR, and TCRdb kept only the in-frame ones, dropping some. The table has fewer than 350,000 clones, approximately 89% seen once. The CDR3 covers 14 residues. Trimming shortened V by 5 bases and J by 3 bases, and 14 bases separated the two germline ends. Germline V gives CDR1 LNHDA, CDR2 SQIVND (reference sequence). This record belongs to a study of blood T cell repertoires in COVID-19. Overall study: Acute and convalescent COVID-19 samples came from the United States, Italy and Spain. T cells, B-cell-depleted T cells, or PBMCs provided the cDNA or gDNA that served as material.

This chain connects TRBV19 to TRBJ2-7; possible D gene TRBD2, 6 bases. Source material: peripheral blood. The sequence was collected from a woman in her 50s who had recovered from COVID-19. In DNA, the CDR3 is TGTGCCAGTAGTGCGCGGACGGGAGACTACGAGCAGTACTTC. Protein product: CASSARTGDYEQYF.